Sequencing of this T cell receptor beta chain was carried out in a study of early T cells in non-severe SARS-CoV-2 infection. One entry per CDR3 protein, called by TCRdb with MiXCR from the 5' RACE reads. The sample yields about 55,000 distinct CDR3 sequences, around an eighth seen once. The specimen sequenced was whole blood. This clonotype was obtained from an adult who was a healthcare worker with PCR-confirmed SARS-CoV-2 infection or an uninfected control (not recorded which).

The CDR3 region has the DNA TGTGCCAGCAGTCGGACTAGCGGGGCCACCGTCTCCTACAATGAGCAGTTCTTC. Translated, it gives CASSRTSGATVSYNEQFF. The J gene is TRBJ2-1, the V gene TRBV6-1; 12 bases map to TRBD2. V lost 5 bases and J lost 0; bases outside the gene matches: 8. The CDR3 runs to 18 residues. Germline values: CDR1 MNHNS, CDR2 SASEGT.